This T cell receptor (beta chain) was found in a study of beta chain features in type 1 diabetes. Study results and limitations: There were fewer insertions and more deletions at the VDJ junctions of type 1 diabetes patients. Researchers reported that naive, central memory and Treg TCRB repertoires appeared more similar in patients than in healthy donors. When Type 1 diabetes patients were examined, their TCRB CDR3s proved moderately but significantly shorter in all four CD4+ subsets.

A CD45RO/CCR7/CD25/CD127/CD95/CD27 panel sorted naive, central memory, regulatory and stem cell-like memory CD4+ cells. This clone has only a few counts. Its target is not known. All of the isolated RNA was reverse transcribed, so expressed TCRB transcripts were sequenced. About 3.4 million reads per sample on average were obtained from naive, central memory and regulatory T cell samples. Sequencing was performed with immunoSEQ multiplex PCR; in TCRdb, only in-frame clones are kept and a portion is missing. The sample has 150,000 to 200,000 clones, around 9% seen once. Source material: central memory CD4+ T cells from blood. The source of this sequence is a woman in her 30s with type 1 diabetes.

CDR3 nucleotide sequence: TGTGCCATCAGTGAAGGGAAAGGGGTCGACCTCCAAGAGACCCAGTACTTC. This gives the protein CAISEGKGVDLQETQYF. The chain employs TRBV10-3 and TRBJ2-5, with D possibly TRBD1 on 5 matching bases. Germline CDR1 reads ENHRY; CDR2 reads SYGVKD. The germline V and J ends were trimmed by 3 bases and 1 base, with 18 bases remaining between them. This CDR3 comprises 17 residues.